This T cell receptor (beta chain) was sequenced for a study of blood T cell repertoires in COVID-19. Across the study: Spain, Italy and the United States supplied samples that represented acute and convalescent COVID-19. PBMCs, B-cell-depleted T cells, or T cells were the source of the cDNA or gDNA that made up the material.

Unmatched junction bases numbered 6, after V lost 5 bases and J lost 0 bases. Germline V gene data show CDR1 as SGHAT and CDR2 as FQNNGV. The CDR3 loop spans 16 amino acids. In the original workflow: It was from reference gene primer amplification that nucleated cell counts were estimated. The repertoire was sequenced with immunoSEQ multiplex PCR; TCRdb's copy has only in-frame clones and lacks some. V, J and clone size are taken as reported in that table, and D and trimming were inferred from the DNA itself. The sample shows roughly 250,000 clones, roughly 81% of them seen only once. This clone was seen a handful of times.

This sequence was found in a man aged 45-60 years with acute or convalescent COVID-19. Input material: peripheral blood. The chain joins TRBV11-2 to TRBJ2-1, with TRBD1 matching 8 bases. The CDR3 DNA sequence: TGTGCCAGCAGCCCCCGGGACAGGAGCTCCTACAATGAGCAGTTCTTC. Encoded protein: CASSPRDRSSYNEQFF.